This T cell receptor (beta chain) was retrieved from a study of OX40 agonist ivuxolimab in advanced cancers. This table comes from immunoSEQ multiplex PCR, and its TCRdb copy is limited to in-frame clones, with some not included. The data show tens of thousands of clones, approximately 81% seen once. Trimming pared 3 bases from V and 3 bases from J, leaving 8 bases between. The CDR3 covers 13 residues. Germline V lookup: CDR1 SGHNT, CDR2 YENEEA. The rearrangement uses TRBV11-3 and TRBJ1-1; a possible D gene is TRBD1 (5 bases). The sequence was collected from an adult with an advanced solid tumor such as melanoma, head and neck, liver or kidney cancer. The material sequenced was CD4+ or CD8+ T cells sorted from blood, taken in a trial of the OX40 agonist ivuxolimab. CDR3 in DNA: TGTGCCAGCAGCTTGGGGCTGGACACTGAAGCTTTCTTT. The encoded protein is CASSLGLDTEAFF.